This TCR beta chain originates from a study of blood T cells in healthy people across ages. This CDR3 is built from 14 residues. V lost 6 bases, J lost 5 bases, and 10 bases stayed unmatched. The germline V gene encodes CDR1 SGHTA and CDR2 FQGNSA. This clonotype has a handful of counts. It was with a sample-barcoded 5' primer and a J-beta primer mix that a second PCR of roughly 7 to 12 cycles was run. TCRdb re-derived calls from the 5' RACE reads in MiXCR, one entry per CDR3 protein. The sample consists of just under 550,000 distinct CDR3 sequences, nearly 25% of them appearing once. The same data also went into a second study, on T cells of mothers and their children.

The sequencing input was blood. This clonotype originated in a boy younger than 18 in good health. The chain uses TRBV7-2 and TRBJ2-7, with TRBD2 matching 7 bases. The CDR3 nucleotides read TGTGCCAGCAGACCGGGAGGCAGTTTAGACGAGCAGTACTTC. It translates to CASRPGGSLDEQYF.